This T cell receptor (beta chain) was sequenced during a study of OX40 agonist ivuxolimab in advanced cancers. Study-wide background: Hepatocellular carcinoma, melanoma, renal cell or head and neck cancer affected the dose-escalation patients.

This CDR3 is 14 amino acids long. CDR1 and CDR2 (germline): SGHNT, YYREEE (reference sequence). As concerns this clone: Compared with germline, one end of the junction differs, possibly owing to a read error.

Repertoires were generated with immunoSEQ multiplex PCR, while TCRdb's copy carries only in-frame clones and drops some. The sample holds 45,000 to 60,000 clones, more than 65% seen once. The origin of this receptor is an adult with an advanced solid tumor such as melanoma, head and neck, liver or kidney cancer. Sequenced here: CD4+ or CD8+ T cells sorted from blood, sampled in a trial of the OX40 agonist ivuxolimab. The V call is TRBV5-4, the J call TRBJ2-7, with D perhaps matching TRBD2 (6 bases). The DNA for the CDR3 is TGCGCCAGCAGCCAGATGCGGGCGGGGTTCCCGCCGTACTTC. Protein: CASSQMRAGFPPYF.